The rows below give T cell receptor beta chains drawn from one sample of a study of chemoradiotherapy in HPV16-positive cancers. TCRdb's table, derived via immunoSEQ multiplex PCR, lists solely in-frame clones and lacks some. The sample shows some 11,000 clones, roughly 86% of them seen only once. The source material was blood, sampled from a patient who underwent chemoradiotherapy. These TCRs come from a human donor with HPV-associated anogenital cancer. The CDR3 runs from the conserved cysteine through the conserved F or W. The D gene is left open where the match is weak. Size is stated for part of the rows, as once, few or many counts, or as a class when the clone is expanded.

>TRBJ1-1|TRBV25-1|NA|15|NA
TGTGCCAGCAGTGAATCGAAGGGCTCGGGCACTGAAGCTTTCTTT
CASSESKGSGTEAFF
>TRBJ2-7|TRBV5-4|NA|14|NA
TGTGCCAGCAGCTTGGCGGGTCTGCCCTACGAGCAGTACTTC
CASSLAGLPYEQYF
>TRBJ1-4|TRBV6-1|TRBD1|14|NA
TGTGCCAGCACCCACCGAGACAGGGGGGAAAAACTGTTTTTT
CASTHRDRGEKLFF
>TRBJ2-1|TRBV19|NA|16|NA
TGTGCCAGTAGTATAGGAGGGCGCGGTAACCCGTTCGAGCAGTTCTTC
CASSIGGRGNPFEQFF
>TRBJ1-2|TRBV19|NA|14|NA
TGTGCCAGTAGTATGCGGGCACAGGGAGATGGCTACACCTTC
CASSMRAQGDGYTF
>TRBJ1-6|TRBV19|TRBD1|15|NA
TGTGCCAGTAGAGTACGGACAGGGTTGGATTCACCCCTCCACTTT
CASRVRTGLDSPLHF
>TRBJ1-1|TRBV7-9|TRBD1|12|NA
TGTGCCAGCAGCTTGGGACAGATAGAAGCTTTCTTT
CASSLGQIEAFF
>TRBJ1-5|TRBV28|TRBD1|14|NA
TGTGCCAGCAGTCCGCGACAGGGGCATCAGCCCCAGCATTTT
CASSPRQGHQPQHF
>TRBJ2-3|TRBV29-1|NA|13|NA
TGCAGCGTTGGGCCCGTTGCTGCAGATACGCAGTATTTT
CSVGPVAADTQYF
>TRBJ2-3|TRBV7-2|TRBD1|17|NA
TGTGCCAGCAGTACCGGGACAGGGGACACTAGCACAGATACGCAGTATTTT
CASSTGTGDTSTDTQYF
>TRBJ2-7|TRBV11-2|TRBD2|15|NA
TGTGCCAGCAGCTTTGGGACGGGAGGCTCCTACGAGCAGTACTTC
CASSFGTGGSYEQYF
>TRBJ2-5|TRBV5-6|TRBD2|16|NA
TGTGCCAGCAGAATCCGTCCAGCGGGGGGGCCGAAGACCCAGTACTTC
CASRIRPAGGPKTQYF
>TRBJ1-6|TRBV7-3|NA|13|NA
TGTGCCAGCAGGACAGACTATAATTCACCCCTCCACTTT
CASRTDYNSPLHF
>TRBJ2-5|TRBV9|TRBD1|14|once
TGTGCCAGCAGCTCCGGGACAGTCCAAGAGACCCAGTACTTC
CASSSGTVQETQYF
>TRBJ1-2|TRBV19|NA|14|few
TGTGCCAGTAGCCTAGGGACCGTGAACTATGGCTACACCTTC
CASSLGTVNYGYTF
>TRBJ2-2|TRBV19|NA|20|NA
TGTGCCAGTTCCCGGGGCCGGGCTAATTCTTTACTTCGGAACACCGGGGAGCTGTTTTTT
CASSRGRANSLLRNTGELFF
>TRBJ2-5|TRBV7-9|TRBD1|18|NA
TGTGCCAGCAGCCCTGTAATCAGGGGGAAGTCGCACCAAGAGACCCAGTACTTC
CASSPVIRGKSHQETQYF
>TRBJ1-1|TRBV7-9|NA|13|NA
TGTGCCAGCAGCCGAACAGGGTCTTTTGAAGCTTTCTTT
CASSRTGSFEAFF
>TRBJ1-1|TRBV29-1|NA|12|NA
TGCAGCGTTGGAACGGGACTAAATGAAGCTTTCTTT
CSVGTGLNEAFF
>TRBJ2-5|TRBV7-8|NA|11|NA
TGTGCCAGCAGCTTAGGCCCCGACCAGTACTTC
CASSLGPDQYF
>TRBJ2-5|TRBV30|TRBD2|15|NA
TGTGCCTGGAGGTGGGGCGGGGGGATATCGGAGACCCAGTACTTC
CAWRWGGGISETQYF
>TRBJ1-3|TRBV6-6|NA|15|NA
TGTGCCAGCAGTTATAGTCAGAACTCTGGAAACACCATATATTTT
CASSYSQNSGNTIYF
>TRBJ1-1|TRBV7-3|NA|13|NA
TGTGCCAGCAGCTCTCAGGGTAACACTGAAGCTTTCTTT
CASSSQGNTEAFF
>TRBJ1-3|TRBV11-3|NA|13|NA
TGTGCCAGCAGCGGTGGCTCTGGAAACACCATATATTTT
CASSGGSGNTIYF
>TRBJ1-4|TRBV9|NA|16|NA
TGTGCCAGCAGCGTAGGAACAGGCGCAACTAATGAAAAACTGTTTTTT
CASSVGTGATNEKLFF
>TRBJ2-2|TRBV4-1|TRBD2|18|NA
TGCGCCAGCAGCCAAGAAACTCCGGGACTAGGGTACACCGGGGAGCTGTTTTTT
CASSQETPGLGYTGELFF
>TRBJ1-4|TRBV19|NA|14|NA
TGTGCCAGTAGTATACCGGGGAGAGAAGAAAAACTGTTTTTT
CASSIPGREEKLFF
>TRBJ1-2|TRBV5-4|TRBD1|14|NA
TGTGCCAGCAGACCCGGACAGGGGGGCTATGGCTACACCTTC
CASRPGQGGYGYTF
>TRBJ1-1|TRBV6-5|NA|13|NA
TGTGCCAGCAGTGACTGGTTAGACACTGAAGCTTTCTTT
CASSDWLDTEAFF
>TRBJ2-5|TRBV6-1|TRBD1|15|once
TGTGCCAGCAACAGACAGGGGCAGGGTTTGGAGACCCAGTACTTC
CASNRQGQGLETQYF